The 14 T cell receptor beta chains below were found in one sample sequenced in a study of cytomegalovirus exposure and HLA in healthy donors. 60 Vbeta and 13 Jbeta primers were used in PCR. Generated by immunoSEQ multiplex PCR, the TCRdb table keeps only in-frame clones and is missing some. This table holds more than 140,000 clones, almost 85% found once. The sample taken for sequencing was PBMCs. The receptors were sampled from a man aged 18 to 30 in good health and CMV-seropositive.

The CDR3 DNA reads TGCGCCAGCAGCTTGGACACCTACTATGAAGCTTTCTTT. Translation: CASSLDTYYEAFF. The V call is TRBV5-1, the J call TRBJ1-1; unclear D gene. Trimming pared 0 bases from V and 7 bases from J, leaving 10 bases between. The CDR3 loop spans 13 amino acids. Germline V gives CDR1 SGHRS, CDR2 YFSETQ.

CDR3: CASSLVPLAGVSDTQYF. DNA for the CDR3: TGCGCCAGCAGCTTGGTCCCCCTAGCGGGAGTCTCAGATACGCAGTATTTT. The chain carries TRBV5-1 and TRBJ2-3; 10 bases line up with TRBD2. Per germline, CDR1 SGHRS and CDR2 YFSETQ. The V segment lost 0 bases and the J segment 4 bases; nucleotides outside the gene matches: 8. The CDR3 covers 17 residues.

The rearrangement links TRBV6-1 to TRBJ1-2; no reliable D call. Deletions cut 2 bases from V and 4 bases from J, with 14 bases between. Germline V gene lookup returns CDR1 MNHNS and CDR2 SASEGT. The CDR3 runs to 15 residues. The CDR3 protein is CASSEIGSGVYGYTF. CDR3 nucleotides: TGTGCCAGCAGTGAAATTGGCAGCGGGGTCTATGGCTACACCTTC.

V usage is TRBV5-1 and J usage is TRBJ2-3; 12 nucleotides align to TRBD2. Losses at the gene ends were 3 bases for V and 0 bases for J; bases not matched to a gene: 5. The CDR3 consists of 17 residues. Germline CDR1 is SGHRS and CDR2 is YFSETQ. The CDR3 region is CASSWGLAGDSTDTQYF. The CDR3, as DNA: TGCGCCAGCAGCTGGGGACTAGCGGGTGATAGCACAGATACGCAGTATTTT.

The chain couples TRBV7-6 to TRBJ2-2; TRBD1 matches at 11 bases. Germline trimming cut 4 bases from V and 2 bases from J; bases unmatched to any gene: 3. The CDR3 has 16 residues. Germline CDR1 and CDR2: SGHVS and FNYEAQ. The CDR3 nucleotides read TGTGCCAGCAGCTCGGGACAGGGGGTCAACACCGGGGAGCTGTTTTTT. Protein: CASSSGQGVNTGELFF. Full variable domain (rest looked up from reference TRBV7-6 and TRBJ2-2): GAGVSQSPRYKVTKRGQDVALRCDPISGHVSLYWYRQALGQGPEFLTYFNYEAQQDKSGLPNDRFSAERPEGSISTLTIQRTEQRDSAMYRCASSSGQGVNTGELFFGEGSRLTVL.

V is TRBV11-2 and J is TRBJ1-1; D is possibly TRBD1 (5 bases). V lost 4 bases to trimming and J lost 2 bases, with 14 bases between them. Germline loops: CDR1 SGHAT, CDR2 FQNNGV. The CDR3 length is 15 residues. The CDR3 DNA follows: TGTGCCAGCAGCTCTTGGGGCCGAATAAACACTGAAGCTTTCTTT. Amino acids: CASSSWGRINTEAFF.

Only a few counts were recorded for this clone. The genes are TRBV11-2 and TRBJ2-2; 14 bases map to TRBD2. V lost 2 bases, J lost 2 bases, and 4 bases stayed unmatched. Germline CDR1 reads SGHAT; CDR2 reads FQNNGV. CDR3 length: 18 residues. In DNA form, the CDR3 reads TGTGCCAGCAGCTTAAGACTAGCGGGGGGGATAAACACCGGGGAGCTGTTTTTT. It specifies CASSLRLAGGINTGELFF.

The chain carries TRBV7-9 and TRBJ1-1, with a possible D match to TRBD1 (6 bases). Germline CDR1 is SEHNR and CDR2 is FQNEAQ (reference sequence). The CDR3 loop spans 14 amino acids. V lost 6 bases and J lost 2, with 13 bases in between. The CDR3 DNA reads TGTGCCAGCAGGCCACAGGGCGATAACACTGAAGCTTTCTTT. Protein: CASRPQGDNTEAFF.

V gene TRBV7-3 combines with J gene TRBJ2-2; 14 nucleotides match TRBD2. J gave up 3 bases and V 5 bases, and 5 bases lay outside the gene matches. Germline values: CDR1 SGHTA, CDR2 FQGTGA. The CDR3 contains 17 residues. The CDR3 DNA reads TGTGCCAGCAGCCACGGGACTAGCGGGAGAGACACCGGGGAGCTGTTTTTT. The encoded protein is CASSHGTSGRDTGELFF.

The rearrangement joins TRBV5-1 to TRBJ2-1; D perhaps matches TRBD1 (6 bases). Germline CDR1 SGHRS, CDR2 YFSETQ. This CDR3 contains 15 residues. Trimming stripped 3 bases from V and 2 bases from J, with 12 bases between. CDR3 protein: CASSWEQGPYNEQFF. In DNA form, the CDR3 reads TGCGCCAGCAGCTGGGAGCAGGGGCCCTACAATGAGCAGTTCTTC. Full variable domain (missing parts from reference TRBV5-1 and TRBJ2-1): KAGVTQTPRYLIKTRGQQVTLSCSPISGHRSVSWYQQTPGQGLQFLFEYFSETQRNKGNFPGRFSGRQFSNSRSEMNVSTLELGDSALYLCASSWEQGPYNEQFFGPGTRLTVL.

The CDR3 region has the DNA TGTGCCAGCAGCGTAGAGGCCGGGGGGAGGAACATTCAGTACTTC. It translates to CASSVEAGGRNIQYF. The gene calls are TRBV9 and TRBJ2-4; 7 bases map to TRBD2. V was clipped by 0 bases and J by 7 bases; unmatched bases: 7. The CDR3 runs 15 residues. Germline CDR1 SGDLS, CDR2 YYNGEE.

The chain joins TRBV28 to TRBJ2-1; D possibly corresponds to TRBD2 (6 bases). The CDR3 consists of 16 residues. V lost 5 bases, J lost 5 bases, and 19 bases lay in between. CDR1 is MDHEN, CDR2 SYDVKM, per germline. The CDR3 coding sequence is TGTGCCAGCAGTACCCCTTCTGCGGGGTTAAACAATGAGCAGTTCTTC. Protein product: CASSTPSAGLNNEQFF.

This chain joins TRBV19 and TRBJ2-7; the match to TRBD1 covers 11 bases. CDR1 and CDR2 (germline): LNHDA, SQIVND (reference sequence). V shed 5 bases and J 4 bases; nucleotides not matched to a gene: 4. CDR3 length equals 14 residues. This chain's CDR3 is CASSFGTGGYEQYF. The CDR3 nucleotides are TGTGCCAGTAGTTTCGGGACAGGGGGGTACGAGCAGTACTTC.

This clone was counted only a few times. The chain couples TRBV9 to TRBJ1-1; 7 nucleotides agree with TRBD1. The V and J ends lost 3 bases and 3 bases, in that order; junction bases with no gene match: 11. CDR1 SGDLS and CDR2 YYNGEE come from the germline V gene. This CDR3 is 16 amino acids long. The CDR3 here is CASSAGTAPGDTEAFF. The CDR3 DNA follows: TGTGCCAGCAGCGCCGGGACAGCTCCAGGGGACACTGAAGCTTTCTTT.